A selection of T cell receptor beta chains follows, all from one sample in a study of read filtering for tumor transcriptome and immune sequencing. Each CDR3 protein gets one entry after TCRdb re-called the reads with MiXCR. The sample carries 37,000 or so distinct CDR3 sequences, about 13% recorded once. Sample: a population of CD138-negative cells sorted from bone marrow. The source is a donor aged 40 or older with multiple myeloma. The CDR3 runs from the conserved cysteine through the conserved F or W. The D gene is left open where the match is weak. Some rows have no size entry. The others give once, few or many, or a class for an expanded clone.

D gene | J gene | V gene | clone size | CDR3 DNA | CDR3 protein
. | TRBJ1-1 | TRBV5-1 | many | TGCGCCAGCAGCTTGGCCGGCCAGGAAAACACTGAAGCTTTCTTT | CASSLAGQENTEAFF
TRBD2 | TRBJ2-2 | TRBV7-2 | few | TGTGCCAGCAGCCTAGCGGGAGGTTCCACCGGGGAGCTGTTTTTT | CASSLAGGSTGELFF
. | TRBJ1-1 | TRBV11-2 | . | TGTGCCAGCAGCTCCCCTCGGCAACGGGCTGAAGCTTTCTTT | CASSSPRQRAEAFF
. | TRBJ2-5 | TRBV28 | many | TGTGCCAGCAGCTTAGCCGGCGGCGGCCAAGAGACCCAGTACTTC | CASSLAGGGQETQYF
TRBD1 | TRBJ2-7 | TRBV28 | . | TGTGCCAGCAGGAGGACAGGGTCTTACGAGCAGTACTTC | CASRRTGSYEQYF
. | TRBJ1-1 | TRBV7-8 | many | TGTGCCAGCAGCTTAAAGGAGGGTTCCACTGAAGCTTTCTTT | CASSLKEGSTEAFF
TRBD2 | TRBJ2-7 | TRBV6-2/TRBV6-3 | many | TGTGCCAGCAGCCGTACCGGGACTAGCGGGTTCTACGAGCAGTACTTC | CASSRTGTSGFYEQYF
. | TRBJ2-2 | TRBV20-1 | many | TGCAGTGCTAGACCCATGGACGGGCTCACCGGGGAGCTGTTTTTT | CSARPMDGLTGELFF
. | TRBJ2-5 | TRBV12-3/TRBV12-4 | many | TGTGCCAGCACCCTCGGACGGGAGACCCAGTACTTC | CASTLGRETQYF
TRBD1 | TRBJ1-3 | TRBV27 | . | TGTGCCAGCAGTTACTCGACAGGGGGGAGAGACACCATATATTTT | CASSYSTGGRDTIYF
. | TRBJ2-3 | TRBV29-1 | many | TGCAGCGTTGAGGAGGCGGGGCCAGTACGTCTCCAGTATTTT | CSVEEAGPVRLQYF
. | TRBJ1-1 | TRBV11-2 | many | TGTGCCAGCCAGTTTGGGCAGACGAACACTGAAGCTTTCTTT | CASQFGQTNTEAFF
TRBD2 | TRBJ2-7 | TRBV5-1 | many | TGCGCCAGCAGCTTTGGGCTAGCGGGAGTCCGCGAGCAGTACTTC | CASSFGLAGVREQYF
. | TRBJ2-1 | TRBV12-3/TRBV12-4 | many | TGTGCCAGCAGTGATGGGACTGGCTACAATGAGCAGTTCTTC | CASSDGTGYNEQFF
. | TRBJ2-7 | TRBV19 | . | TGTGCCAGTAGCCTCCAATACGACCGCGAGCAGTACTTC | CASSLQYDREQYF
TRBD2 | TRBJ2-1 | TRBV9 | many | TGTGCCAGCAGCGTAAATTCCAGACCGGCGGGAGGGCCCAATGAGCAGTTCTTC | CASSVNSRPAGGPNEQFF
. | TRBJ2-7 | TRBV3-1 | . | TGTGCCAGCAGCCAAAACTGGGGCGAGCAGTACTTC | CASSQNWGEQYF
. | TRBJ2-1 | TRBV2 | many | TGTGCCAGCAGTGAAGCGTCTTTTATGCTAGCGTACAATGAGCAGTTCTTC | CASSEASFMLAYNEQFF
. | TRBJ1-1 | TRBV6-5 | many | TGTGCCAGCACCCGTGCGGACCGGGGCACTGAAGCTTTCTTT | CASTRADRGTEAFF
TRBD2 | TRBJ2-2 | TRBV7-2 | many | TGTGCCAGCAGCTTTGGCGGGACAGGAACCGGGACTAGCGCCGGGGAGCTGTTTTTT | CASSFGGTGTGTSAGELFF
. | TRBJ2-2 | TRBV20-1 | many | TGCAGTGCTAAGCAGGTTTTGTCCGGGGAGCTGTTTTTT | CSAKQVLSGELFF
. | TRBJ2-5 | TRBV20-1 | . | TGCAGTGCTAGTTTTTCGACGTTCCAAGAGACCCAGTACTTC | CSASFSTFQETQYF
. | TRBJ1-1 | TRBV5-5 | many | TGTGCCAGCAGCTTGGCCTGGGGAACTGAAGCTTTCTTT | CASSLAWGTEAFF
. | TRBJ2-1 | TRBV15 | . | TGTGCCACCAGCAGAGAGTCCTATTACAATGAGCAGTTCTTC | CATSRESYYNEQFF
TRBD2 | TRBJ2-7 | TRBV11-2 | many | TGTGCCAGCAGCTTCAGGACTAGCCCTGGGGGATTATACGAGCAGTACTTC | CASSFRTSPGGLYEQYF
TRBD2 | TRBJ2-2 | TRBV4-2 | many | TGTGCCAGCAGCCAAGCCGAACTAGCGGGAGGAGGGGAGCTGTTTTTT | CASSQAELAGGGELFF
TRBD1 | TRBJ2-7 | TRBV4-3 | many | TGCGCCAGCAGCCAGGCGGCGACAGGGTACTACGAGCAGTACTTC | CASSQAATGYYEQYF
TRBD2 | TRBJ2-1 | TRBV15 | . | TGTGCCACCGCGGGGTATAGCGGGAGGGCGGAGCAGTTCTTC | CATAGYSGRAEQFF
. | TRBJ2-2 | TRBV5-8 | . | TGTGCCAGCAGCTTGCTGGGGGGCGTGGACACCGGGGAGCTGTTTTTT | CASSLLGGVDTGELFF
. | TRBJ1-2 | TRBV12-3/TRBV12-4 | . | TGTGCCAGCAGTCGACCGGACATTTACGTCTATGGCTACACCTTC | CASSRPDIYVYGYTF
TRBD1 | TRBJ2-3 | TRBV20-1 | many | TGCAGTGCTGGGGACAGGGGGTTGGATACGCAGTATTTT | CSAGDRGLDTQYF
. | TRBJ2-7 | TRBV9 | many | TGTGCCAGCAGCATGGCGAGCAGCGGGTACGAGCAGTACTTC | CASSMASSGYEQYF
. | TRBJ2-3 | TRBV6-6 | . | TGTGCCAGCCTCAGACAGGAGGATTACACAGATACGCAGTATTTT | CASLRQEDYTDTQYF
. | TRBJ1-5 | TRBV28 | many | TGTGCCAGCAGTTTAATGGGGGCCGGGCAGCCCCAGCATTTT | CASSLMGAGQPQHF
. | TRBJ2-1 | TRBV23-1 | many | TGCGCCAGCAGCATGTCGTTTGCAGGGGGGACCTACAATGAGCAGTTCTTC | CASSMSFAGGTYNEQFF
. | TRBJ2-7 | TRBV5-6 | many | TGTGCCAGCAGCTTGTGGTCCACCTACGAGCAGTACTTC | CASSLWSTYEQYF
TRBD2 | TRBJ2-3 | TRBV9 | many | TGTGCCAGCAGCACGGGACTAGCGGTCTACACAGATACGCAGTATTTT | CASSTGLAVYTDTQYF
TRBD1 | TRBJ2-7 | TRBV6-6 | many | TGTGCCAGCAGTTTAACGACAGGGTATGAGCAGTACTTC | CASSLTTGYEQYF
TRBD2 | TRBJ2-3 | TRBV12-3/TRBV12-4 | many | TGTGCCAGCAGTTTAGCGGGAGGGAGCACAGATACGCAGTATTTT | CASSLAGGSTDTQYF
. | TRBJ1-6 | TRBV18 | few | TGTGCCAGCTCACCACCGGCAGGGAATAATTCACCCCTCCACTTT | CASSPPAGNNSPLHF
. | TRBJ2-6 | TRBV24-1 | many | TGTGCCACCAGTGACCCCCGCTCTGGGGCCAACGTCCTGACTTTC | CATSDPRSGANVLTF
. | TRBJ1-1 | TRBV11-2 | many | TGTGCCAGCAGCTTAGGGCAGGGACACACTGAAGCTTTCTTT | CASSLGQGHTEAFF
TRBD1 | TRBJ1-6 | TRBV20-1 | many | TGCAGTGCTAGAGATGCCAAGTCACCGGGACAGGGAAATTCACCCCTCCACTTT | CSARDAKSPGQGNSPLHF
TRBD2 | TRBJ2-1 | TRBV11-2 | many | TGTGCCAGCAGCTTAGATCCCTCGGGACTAGCGGGATACAATGAGCAGTTCTTC | CASSLDPSGLAGYNEQFF
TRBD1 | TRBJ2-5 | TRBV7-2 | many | TGTGCCAGCAGCTCACCGGGACAGGGGTTGAAGACCCAGTACTTC | CASSSPGQGLKTQYF
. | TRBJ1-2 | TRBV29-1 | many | TGCAGTTCGGCCCGCGATGCGGGACGAGACTATGGCTACACCTTC | CSSARDAGRDYGYTF
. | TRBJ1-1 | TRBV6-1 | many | TGTGCCAGCACTTATCGGGCCGACCAGAACACTGAAGCTTTCTTT | CASTYRADQNTEAFF
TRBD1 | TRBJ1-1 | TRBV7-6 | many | TGTGCCAGCAGCTTAGACAGGGGGAACACTGAAGCTTTCTTT | CASSLDRGNTEAFF
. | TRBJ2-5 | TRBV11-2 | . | TGTGCCAGCAGCTTAGATTTTGGTTCCCGGGGGGAGACCCAGTACTTC | CASSLDFGSRGETQYF
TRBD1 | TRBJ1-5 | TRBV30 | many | TGTGCCTGGAGCAAGGGGACAGGGGATAGCAATCAGCCCCAGCATTTT | CAWSKGTGDSNQPQHF
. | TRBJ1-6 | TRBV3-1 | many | TGTGCCAGCAGCCAAGATCTTGGGGGGTACAATTCACCCCTCCACTTT | CASSQDLGGYNSPLHF
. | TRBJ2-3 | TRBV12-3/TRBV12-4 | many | TGTGCCAGCAGTTTAGATCTCACAGATACGCAGTATTTT | CASSLDLTDTQYF
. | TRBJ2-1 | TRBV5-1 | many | TGCGCCAGCAGCTTGGACGACCCGAGGATGTTTATTTCGTCCAATGAGCAGTTCTTC | CASSLDDPRMFISSNEQFF